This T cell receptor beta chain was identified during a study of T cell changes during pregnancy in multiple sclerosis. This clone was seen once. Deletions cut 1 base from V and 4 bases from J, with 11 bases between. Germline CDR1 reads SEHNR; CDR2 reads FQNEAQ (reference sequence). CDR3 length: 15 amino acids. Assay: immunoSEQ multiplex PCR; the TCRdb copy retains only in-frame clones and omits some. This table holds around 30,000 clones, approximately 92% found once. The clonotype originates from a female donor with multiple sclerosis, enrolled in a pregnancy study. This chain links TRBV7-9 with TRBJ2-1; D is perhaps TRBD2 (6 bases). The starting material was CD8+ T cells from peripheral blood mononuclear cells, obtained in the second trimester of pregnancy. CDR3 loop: CASSLGGSGYNEQFF. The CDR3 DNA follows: TGTGCCAGCAGCTTAGGGGGTAGCGGATACAATGAGCAGTTCTTC. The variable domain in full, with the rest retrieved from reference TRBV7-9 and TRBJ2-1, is DTGVSQNPRHKITKRGQNVTFRCDPISEHNRLYWYRQTLGQGPEFLTYFQNEAQLEKSRLLSDRFSAERPKGSFSTLEIQRTEQGDSAMYLCASSLGGSGYNEQFFGPGTRLTVL.